The T cell receptor beta chain described here comes from a study of control samples from healthy donors and cancer patients. Profiled with immunoSEQ multiplex PCR; TCRdb holds only in-frame clones, not every one. Altogether around 160,000 clones are present, 93% being singletons, with the ten largest covering more than 4.5%. V was trimmed by 1 base and J by 4 bases, leaving 15 bases between them. The CDR3 is 16 residues long. Looked up from germline, CDR1 is SEHNR and CDR2 is FQNEAQ (reference sequence). This clone was seen more than once but under ten times. This clonotype was obtained from a man aged 18 to 29 in good health. Input material: blood. This chain connects TRBV7-9 to TRBJ2-3; a weak D match, TRBD2 (5 bases). The CDR3 DNA follows: TGTGCCAGCAGCTTAGTTACCGTCGAGGGCCCAGATACGCAGTATTTT. It codes for CASSLVTVEGPDTQYF. Looking up the rest from reference TRBV7-9 and TRBJ2-3 gives the full variable domain: DTGVSQNPRHKITKRGQNVTFRCDPISEHNRLYWYRQTLGQGPEFLTYFQNEAQLEKSRLLSDRFSAERPKGSFSTLEIQRTEQGDSAMYLCASSLVTVEGPDTQYFGPGTRLTVL.